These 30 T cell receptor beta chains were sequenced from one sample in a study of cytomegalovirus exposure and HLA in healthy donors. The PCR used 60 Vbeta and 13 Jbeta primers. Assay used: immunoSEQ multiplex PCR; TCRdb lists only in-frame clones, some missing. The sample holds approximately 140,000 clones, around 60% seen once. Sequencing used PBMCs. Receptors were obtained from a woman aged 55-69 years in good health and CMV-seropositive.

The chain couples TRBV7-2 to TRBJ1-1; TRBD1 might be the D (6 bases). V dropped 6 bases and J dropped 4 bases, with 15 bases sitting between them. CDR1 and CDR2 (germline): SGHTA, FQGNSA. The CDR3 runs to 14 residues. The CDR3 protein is CASSLGQTITEAFF. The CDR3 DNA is TGTGCCAGCAGTCTTGGACAGACGATCACTGAAGCTTTCTTT. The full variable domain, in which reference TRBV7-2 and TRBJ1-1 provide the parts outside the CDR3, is GAGVSQSPSNKVTEKGKDVELRCDPISGHTALYWYRQSLGQGLEFLIYFQGNSAPDKSGLPSDRFSAERTGGSVSTLTIQRTQQEDSAVYLCASSLGQTITEAFFGQGTRLTVV.

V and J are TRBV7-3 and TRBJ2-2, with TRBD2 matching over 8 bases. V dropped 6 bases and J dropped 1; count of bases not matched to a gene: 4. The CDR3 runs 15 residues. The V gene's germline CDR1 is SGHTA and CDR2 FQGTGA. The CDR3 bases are TGTGCCAGCAGACTACTAGCGGAGAACACCGGGGAGCTGTTTTTT. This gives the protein CASRLLAENTGELFF.

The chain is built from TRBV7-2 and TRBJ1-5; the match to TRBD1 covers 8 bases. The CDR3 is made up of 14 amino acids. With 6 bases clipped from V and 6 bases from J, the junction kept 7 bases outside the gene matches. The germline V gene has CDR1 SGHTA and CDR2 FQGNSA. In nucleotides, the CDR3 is TGTGCCAGCAGATTCCAGGGGGCAGGTCAGCCCCAGCATTTT. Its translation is CASRFQGAGQPQHF. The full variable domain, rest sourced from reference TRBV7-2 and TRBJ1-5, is GAGVSQSPSNKVTEKGKDVELRCDPISGHTALYWYRQSLGQGLEFLIYFQGNSAPDKSGLPSDRFSAERTGGSVSTLTIQRTQQEDSAVYLCASRFQGAGQPQHFGDGTRLSIL.

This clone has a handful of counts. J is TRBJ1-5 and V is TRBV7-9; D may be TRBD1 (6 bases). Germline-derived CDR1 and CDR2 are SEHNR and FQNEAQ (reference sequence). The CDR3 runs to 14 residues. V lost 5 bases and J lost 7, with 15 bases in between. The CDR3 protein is CASSPGAGGQPQHF. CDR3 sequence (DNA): TGTGCCAGCAGCCCAGGGGCAGGAGGACAGCCCCAGCATTTT.

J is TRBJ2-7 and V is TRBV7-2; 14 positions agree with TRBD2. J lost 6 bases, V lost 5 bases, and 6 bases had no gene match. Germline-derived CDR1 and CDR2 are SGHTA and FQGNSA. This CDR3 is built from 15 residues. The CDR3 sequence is CASSVGLAGDSEQYF. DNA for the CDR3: TGTGCCAGCAGCGTGGGACTAGCGGGAGATTCCGAGCAGTACTTC. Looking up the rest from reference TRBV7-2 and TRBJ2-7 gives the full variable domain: GAGVSQSPSNKVTEKGKDVELRCDPISGHTALYWYRQSLGQGLEFLIYFQGNSAPDKSGLPSDRFSAERTGGSVSTLTIQRTQQEDSAVYLCASSVGLAGDSEQYFGPGTRLTVT.

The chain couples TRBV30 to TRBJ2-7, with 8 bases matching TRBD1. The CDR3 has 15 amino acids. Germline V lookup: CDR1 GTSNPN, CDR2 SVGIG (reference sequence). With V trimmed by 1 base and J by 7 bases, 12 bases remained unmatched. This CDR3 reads CAWSDWDRWIGEQYF. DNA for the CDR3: TGTGCCTGGAGTGACTGGGACAGGTGGATCGGAGAGCAGTACTTC.

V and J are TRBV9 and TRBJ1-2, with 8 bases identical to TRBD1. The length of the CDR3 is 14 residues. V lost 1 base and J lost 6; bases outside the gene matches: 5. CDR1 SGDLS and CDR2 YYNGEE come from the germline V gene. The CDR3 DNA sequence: TGTGCCAGCAGCGTACCAGGGGGCGCAAATGGCTACACCTTC. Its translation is CASSVPGGANGYTF.

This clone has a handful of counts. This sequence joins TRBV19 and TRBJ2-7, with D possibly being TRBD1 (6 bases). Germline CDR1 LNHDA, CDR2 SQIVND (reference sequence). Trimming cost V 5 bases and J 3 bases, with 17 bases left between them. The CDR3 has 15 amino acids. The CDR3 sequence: CASSGGLQSGYEQYF. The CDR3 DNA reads TGTGCCAGTAGTGGGGGCCTCCAGTCGGGCTACGAGCAGTACTTC.

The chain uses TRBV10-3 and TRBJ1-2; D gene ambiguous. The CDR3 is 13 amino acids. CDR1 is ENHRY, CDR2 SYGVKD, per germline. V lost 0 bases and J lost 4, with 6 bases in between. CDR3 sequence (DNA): TGTGCCATCAGTGAGTCTCAGTCCTATGGCTACACCTTC. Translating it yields CAISESQSYGYTF.

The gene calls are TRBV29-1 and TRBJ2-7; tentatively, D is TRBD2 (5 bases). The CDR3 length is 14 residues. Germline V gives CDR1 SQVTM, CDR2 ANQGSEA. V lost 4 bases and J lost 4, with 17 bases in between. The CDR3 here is CSVAVGEGPYEQYF. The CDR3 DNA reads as TGCAGCGTTGCAGTCGGCGAGGGCCCATACGAGCAGTACTTC.

The CDR3, as DNA: TGTGCCAGCAGTTCTACAGGTGTAGACTACGAGCAGTACTTC. Protein: CASSSTGVDYEQYF. The chain combines TRBV6-6 with TRBJ2-7, with D perhaps matching TRBD1 (5 bases). Germline-derived CDR1 and CDR2 are MNHNY and SVGAGI (reference sequence). The CDR3 is made up of 14 amino acids. V dropped 4 bases and J dropped 3 bases, with 13 bases sitting between them.

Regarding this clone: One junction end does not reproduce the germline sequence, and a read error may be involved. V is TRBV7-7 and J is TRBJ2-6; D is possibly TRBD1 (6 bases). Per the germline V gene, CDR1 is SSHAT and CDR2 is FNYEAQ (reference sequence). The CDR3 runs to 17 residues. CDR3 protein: CASSKLDRISGANVLTF. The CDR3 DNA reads TGTGCTAGCAGCAAACTGGACAGAATCTCTGGGGCCAACGTCCTGACTTTC.

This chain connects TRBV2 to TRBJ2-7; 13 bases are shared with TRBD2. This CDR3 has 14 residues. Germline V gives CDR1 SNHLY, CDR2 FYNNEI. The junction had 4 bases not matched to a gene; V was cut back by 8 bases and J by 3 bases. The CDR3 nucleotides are TGTGCCAGCCGGACTAGCGGGAGCGTCTACGAGCAGTACTTC. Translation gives CASRTSGSVYEQYF.

The CDR3 sequence is CASSSRGGTDTQYF. As DNA, the CDR3 is TGTGCCAGCAGCTCCAGGGGTGGCACAGATACGCAGTATTTT. The chain recombines TRBV7-3 with TRBJ2-3, with D possibly TRBD1 on 6 matching bases. The CDR3 has 14 amino acids. V lost 4 bases to trimming and J lost 1 base, with 9 bases between them. Looked up from germline, CDR1 is SGHTA and CDR2 is FQGTGA.

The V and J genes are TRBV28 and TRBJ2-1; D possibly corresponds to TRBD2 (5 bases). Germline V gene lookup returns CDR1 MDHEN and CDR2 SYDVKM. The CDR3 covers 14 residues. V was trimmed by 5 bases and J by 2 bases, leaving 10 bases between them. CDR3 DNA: TGTGCCAGCAGTCGGACTTGGGCCTACAATGAGCAGTTCTTC. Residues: CASSRTWAYNEQFF.

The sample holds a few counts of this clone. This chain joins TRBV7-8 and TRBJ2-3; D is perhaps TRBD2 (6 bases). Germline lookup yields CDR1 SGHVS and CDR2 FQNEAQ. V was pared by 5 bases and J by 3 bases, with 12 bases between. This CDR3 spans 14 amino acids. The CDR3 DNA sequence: TGTGCCAGCAGCCCTCTGCGGGGTACAGATACGCAGTATTTT. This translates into CASSPLRGTDTQYF.

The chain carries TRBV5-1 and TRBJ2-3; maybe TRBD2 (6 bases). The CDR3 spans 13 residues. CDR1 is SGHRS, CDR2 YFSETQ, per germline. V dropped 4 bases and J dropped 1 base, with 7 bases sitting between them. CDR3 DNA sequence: TGCGCCAGCAGCACGGGGGGCACAGATACGCAGTATTTT. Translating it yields CASSTGGTDTQYF.

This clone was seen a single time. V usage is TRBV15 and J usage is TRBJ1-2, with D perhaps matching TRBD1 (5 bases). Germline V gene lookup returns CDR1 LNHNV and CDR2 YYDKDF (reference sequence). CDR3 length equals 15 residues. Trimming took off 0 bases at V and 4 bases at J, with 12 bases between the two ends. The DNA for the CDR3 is TGTGCCACCAGCAGAGAAGGCGGGGGTTCCTATGGCTACACCTTC. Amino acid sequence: CATSREGGGSYGYTF. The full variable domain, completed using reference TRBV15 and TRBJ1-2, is DAMVIQNPRYQVTQFGKPVTLSCSQTLNHNVMYWYQQKSSQAPKLLFHYYDKDFNNEADTPDNFQSRRPNTSFCFLDIRSPGLGDTAMYLCATSREGGGSYGYTFGSGTRLTVV.

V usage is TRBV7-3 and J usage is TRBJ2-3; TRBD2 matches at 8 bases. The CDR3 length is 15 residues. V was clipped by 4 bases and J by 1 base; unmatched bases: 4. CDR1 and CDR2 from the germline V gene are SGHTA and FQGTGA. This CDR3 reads CASSSSGGGTDTQYF. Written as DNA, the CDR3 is TGTGCCAGCAGCTCCAGCGGGGGAGGCACAGATACGCAGTATTTT.

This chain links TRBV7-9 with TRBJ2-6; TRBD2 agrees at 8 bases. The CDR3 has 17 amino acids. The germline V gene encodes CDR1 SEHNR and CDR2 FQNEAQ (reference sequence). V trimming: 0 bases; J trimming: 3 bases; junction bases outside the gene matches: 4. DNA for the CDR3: TGTGCCAGCAGCTTAGCAAGCGGGAGTTTTGGGGCCAACGTCCTGACTTTC. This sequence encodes CASSLASGSFGANVLTF.

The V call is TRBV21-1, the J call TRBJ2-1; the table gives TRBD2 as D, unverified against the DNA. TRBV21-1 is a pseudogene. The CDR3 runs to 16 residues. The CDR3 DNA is TGTGCCAGCAGCAACTTCGGGAACCTCTCCTACAATGAGCAGTTCTTC. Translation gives CASSNFGNLSYNEQFF.

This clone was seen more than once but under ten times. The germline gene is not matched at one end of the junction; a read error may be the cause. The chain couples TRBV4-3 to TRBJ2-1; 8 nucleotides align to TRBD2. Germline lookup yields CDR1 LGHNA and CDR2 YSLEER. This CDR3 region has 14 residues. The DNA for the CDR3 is TGCGCCAGCAGCGTAAGGGGGAACGGGGGGGAGGCAATCTTC. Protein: CASSVRGNGGEAIF.

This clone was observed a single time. CDR3: CASSSLGGPLGTGELFF. The DNA for the CDR3 is TGCGCCAGCAGTTCCTTAGGGGGACCCCTCGGCACCGGGGAGCTGTTTTTT. The chain employs TRBV10-1 and TRBJ2-2, with D possibly being TRBD1 (6 bases). The ends were cut back, 5 bases at V and 4 bases at J, with 20 bases in the middle. This CDR3 is built from 17 residues. Per germline, CDR1 WNHNN and CDR2 SYGVQD (reference sequence).

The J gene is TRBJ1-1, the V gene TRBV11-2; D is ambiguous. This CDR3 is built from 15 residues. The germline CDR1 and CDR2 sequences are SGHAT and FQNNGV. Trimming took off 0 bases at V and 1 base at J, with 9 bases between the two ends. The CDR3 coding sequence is TGTGCCAGCAGCTTAGATCTAACGAGGAACACTGAAGCTTTCTTT. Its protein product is CASSLDLTRNTEAFF.

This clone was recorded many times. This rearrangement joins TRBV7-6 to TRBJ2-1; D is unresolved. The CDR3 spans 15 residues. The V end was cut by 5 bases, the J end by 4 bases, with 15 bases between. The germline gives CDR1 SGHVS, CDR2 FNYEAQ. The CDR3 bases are TGTGCCAGCAGCGCTAGGCTGGGTTTTTACAATGAGCAGTTCTTC. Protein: CASSARLGFYNEQFF.

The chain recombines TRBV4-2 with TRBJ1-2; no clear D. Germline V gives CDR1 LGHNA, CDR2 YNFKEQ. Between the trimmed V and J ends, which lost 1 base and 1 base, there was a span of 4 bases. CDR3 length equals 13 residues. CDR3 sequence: CASSQASNYGYTF. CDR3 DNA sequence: TGTGCCAGCAGCCAAGCCAGTAACTATGGCTACACCTTC.

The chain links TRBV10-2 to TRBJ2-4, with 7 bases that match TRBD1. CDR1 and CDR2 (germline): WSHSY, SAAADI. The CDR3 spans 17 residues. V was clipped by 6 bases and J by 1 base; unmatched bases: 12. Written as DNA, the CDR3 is TGCGCCAGCAGCCAAAGGATAAGGGGGCCCGCCAAAAACATTCAGTACTTC. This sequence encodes CASSQRIRGPAKNIQYF.

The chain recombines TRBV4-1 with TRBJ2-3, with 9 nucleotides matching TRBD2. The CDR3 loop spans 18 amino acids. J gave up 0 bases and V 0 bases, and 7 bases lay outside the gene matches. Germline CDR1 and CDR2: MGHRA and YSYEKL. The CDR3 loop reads CASSQESLAGSSTDTQYF. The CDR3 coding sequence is TGCGCCAGCAGCCAAGAGTCCCTAGCGGGAAGCAGCACAGATACGCAGTATTTT.

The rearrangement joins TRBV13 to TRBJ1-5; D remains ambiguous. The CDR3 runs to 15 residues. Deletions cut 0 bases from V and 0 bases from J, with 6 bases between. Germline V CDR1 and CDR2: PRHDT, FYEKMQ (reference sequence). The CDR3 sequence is CASSLGSHSNQPQHF. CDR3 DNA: TGTGCCAGCAGCTTAGGATCCCATAGCAATCAGCCCCAGCATTTT.

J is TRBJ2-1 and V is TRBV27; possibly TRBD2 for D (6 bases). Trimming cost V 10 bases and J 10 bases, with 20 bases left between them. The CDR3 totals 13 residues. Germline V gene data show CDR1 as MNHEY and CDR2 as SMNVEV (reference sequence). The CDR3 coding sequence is TGTGCCACTACTGGGGGGTTCAGACGGGAGCAGTTCTTC. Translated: CATTGGFRREQFF.